Listed below are T cell receptor beta chains from one sample, sequenced in a study of blood T cell repertoires in COVID-19. Generated by immunoSEQ multiplex PCR, the TCRdb table keeps only in-frame clones and is missing some. The table records a few hundred thousand clones, more than 75% of them present only once. Input material: peripheral blood. The origin of the receptors is a woman aged 45-59 years with acute or convalescent COVID-19. Both conserved end residues are trimmed from each CDR3.

17 | TRBV23-1 | ASSQSRPPELAGKVEQF
12 | TRBV28 | ASSPDRGVYEQY
10 | TRBV30 | AWNRVTETQY
12 | TRBV3-1/TRBV3-2 | ASGHGGNERRQY
9 | TRBV10-3 | ALGTANEQF
12 | TRBV6-6 | ASSSQGVAQPQH
10 | TRBV6-5 | ASRDRSYGYT
13 | TRBV6-5 | ASSPVRGAWNEQF
16 | TRBV3-1/TRBV3-2 | ATSSRIILAGASYEQY
13 | TRBV18 | ASSLGRGTSYEQY
11 | TRBV6-1 | ASSELYGSPLH
11 | TRBV20-1 | SASVSSDPPLH
13 | TRBV6-5 | ASSYSGTGSDEQY
12 | TRBV27 | ASSSQTGKQPQH
13 | TRBV4-2 | ASSQEIAGVGEQY
11 | TRBV5-1 | ASSLQGTETQY
14 | TRBV24-1 | ATSDPPSHGAETQY
10 | TRBV28 | ASSLGGYTIY
17 | TRBV7-6 | ASSSHPPGLAGLPYEQY
13 | TRBV30 | AWSVRGSTNEKLF
13 | TRBV5-4 | ASSPQYSGANVLT
14 | TRBV10-2 | ASSSTAGGPADTQY
13 | TRBV18 | ASSEMGGPYNEQF
13 | TRBV28 | ASNRQGAPSYEQY
13 | TRBV5-4 | ASSLVAGAYNEQF
8 | TRBV11-2 | ASRQLEVF
12 | TRBV29-1 | SVIRDRGNTEAF
11 | TRBV10-3 | AISDAGESEQF
15 | TRBV4-1 | ASSVRQGADGNQPQH
11 | TRBV5-8 | ASSLPYLDEQF
13 | TRBV7-2 | ASSSRISGHNEQF
14 | TRBV4-2 | ASSQGPTGSGNTIY
12 | TRBV10-2 | ASYETESSYEQY
11 | TRBV7-2 | ASSPTSLGTQY
13 | TRBV27 | ASSSRGEAPDTQY
12 | TRBV9 | ASRTLPNTGELF
14 | TRBV25-1 | ASSEPAGGTNNEQF
14 | TRBV28 | ASLSDSGRASREQY
14 | TRBV24-1 | ATSSNRDYGYNEQF
12 | TRBV19 | ASSITGANTEAF
12 | TRBV21-1 | ASSARDRVYEQY
13 | TRBV28 | ASTLSGGGGTEAF
16 | TRBV24-1 | ATSDRQSLAGFVETQY
13 | TRBV9 | ASSPGGQLYYNLH
12 | TRBV28 | ASSRRQENEKLF
15 | TRBV4-1 | ASSQGRLAGDNHEQY
14 | TRBV5-5 | ASSLPGQGYTGELF
14 | TRBV27 | ASSPLAGGSTDTQY
15 | TRBV11-2 | ASSLETGFGLSYEQY
16 | TRBV11-2 | ASSKGGLAGGPTDTQY
12 | TRBV7-2 | ASSTGLAGVEQY
13 | TRBV7-9 | ASSLVQGASGEQY
13 | TRBV5-1 | ARDASGSIVGELF
11 | TRBV19 | ASSNRDSHEQY